This entry describes one T cell receptor beta chain. This clonotype was counted at least ten times. It has no known antigen specificity. No base-level quality is on record; no much larger clone is a single base apart. TCR cDNA was synthesized by 5'RACE template switching, which introduced a universal primer site and unique molecular identifiers. Priming for cDNA synthesis came from both the TCR alpha and TCR beta constant segments. Library amplification involved two PCR steps, and the second step added sample barcodes and sequencing adapters. Sequencing of libraries was performed on Illumina HiSeq 2500 (2x100 bp) or NovaSeq (2x150 bp). As for the original processing: Reads were demultiplexed and collapsed into UMI consensus sequences with MIGEC, and V(D)J alignment was performed with MiXCR. Using edgeR on replicate PBMC samples, clonotypes were called vaccine-responding if FDR was below 0.01 and the log2 fold change was above 5 up to day 15. Each bulk clonotype was labeled CD4 or CD8 based on which sequenced repertoire, CD4 or CD8, contained the clonotype at higher abundance. TCRdb cleaned the public reads at Q25 with fastp, built clones with MiXCR and kept in-frame beta chains. CDR3 protein duplicates are merged, each entry listing the most common genes and DNA. TCRdb assigned the V and J calls; the authors' analysis was not used. For this sample the table gives roughly 160,000 distinct CDR3 sequences, of which less than 9% were detected only once. The top ten hold around 2.3% of the sample.

The sample's treatment or condition label is to be understood as: live attenuated yellow fever vaccine strain. A standard Ficoll-Paque protocol was used to isolate PBMCs from peripheral blood. Dynabeads CD4 and CD8 positive selection kits were used to isolate CD4 and CD8 T-cell fractions. TriZol was used to extract RNA from bulk PBMCs, from CD4 and CD8 fractions, and from dextramer-positive and dextramer-negative fractions. These data are taken from a study of T cells after yellow fever vaccination (dated by TCRdb to between 2019 and 2020). At the level of the whole study: The SMART-Seq v4 Ultra Low Input RNA kit was used to prepare libraries from fractions with low cell numbers. To track T-cell clones before and after primary and booster YFV17D yellow fever vaccination, bulk TCR alpha and beta repertoires were sequenced longitudinally. Bulk PBMC replicates and cell subsets were isolated from blood drawn at multiple timepoints before and after both primary and secondary immunization. The cohort comprised two healthy male donors, one aged 18 to 30 and one aged 30 to 40 years.

What the study reported, not specific to this receptor: Because the study included only two donors, the extent to which the findings can be generalized is limited. A small share of clonotypes was detected in both CD4 and CD8 compartments, with the overlap likely arising from convergent recombination. After the booster, most of the clones that had expanded following primary vaccination were detected again (roughly 97% of CD4 and around 90% of CD8), which suggests that memory was broadly maintained. The secondary T-cell response was weaker than the primary response but faster, peaking on day 5 instead of day 15. Computational filtering was required because FACS-sorted repertoires could contain abundant contaminating clonotypes from the bulk population.

Between the V and J ends, shortened by 1 base and 8 bases respectively, the junction contains 7 bases. The CDR3 holds 12 amino acids from the cysteine to the phenylalanine. CDR3 DNA only is kept here, 36 bases in frame from base 1. Based on the germline V gene, the CDR1 and CDR2 sequences are SGHRS and YFSETQ. The sequencing used CD4+ T cells sorted from PBMCs, collected 5 to 6 days after the first yellow fever vaccination. Recombination connected TRBV5-1 to TRBJ2-1, with no reliable assignment of the D segment. The sequence came from a man aged 18 to 30 who received the YFV17D yellow fever vaccine. The CDR3 protein: CASSLQNHEQFF. At the DNA level, the sequence is TGCGCCAGCAGCTTGCAGAATCATGAGCAGTTCTTC.